The present T cell receptor (beta chain) was sequenced within a study of T cell responses to AZD1222 COVID-19 vaccine. The study's findings and limits: Without day 14 samples, only post-peak T cell repertoires were studied. The donors showed a predominance of white British ancestry and of females, with possible underestimation of clonal diversity.

Note on this clone: Its antigen is not identified.

Produced via immunoSEQ multiplex PCR; TCRdb's table is partial and in-frame only. Of 100,000 to 150,000 clones in the sample, just over 85% were seen once. Deletions cut 8 bases from V and 5 bases from J, with 18 bases between. In germline, CDR1 is SEHNR, CDR2 FQNEAQ (reference sequence). This CDR3 has 15 amino acids. The gene calls are TRBV7-9 and TRBJ1-4; maybe TRBD1 (6 bases). The input for sequencing was peripheral blood, taken on day 0 of AZD1222 vaccination. This sequence originates from an adult in good health. Written as DNA, the CDR3 is TGTGCCAGCGGGCGTCGGGGGCCCGAGAATGAAAAACTGTTTTTT. This codes for CASGRRGPENEKLFF.